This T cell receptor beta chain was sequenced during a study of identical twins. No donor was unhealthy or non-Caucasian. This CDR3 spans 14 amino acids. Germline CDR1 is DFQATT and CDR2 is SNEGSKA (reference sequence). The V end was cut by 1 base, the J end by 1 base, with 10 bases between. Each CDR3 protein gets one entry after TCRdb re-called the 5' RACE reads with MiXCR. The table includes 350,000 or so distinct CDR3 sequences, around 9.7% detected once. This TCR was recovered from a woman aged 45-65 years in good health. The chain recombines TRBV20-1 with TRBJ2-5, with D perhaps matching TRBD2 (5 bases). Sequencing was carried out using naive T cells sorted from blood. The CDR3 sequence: CSARGAAGQETQYF. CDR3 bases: TGCAGTGCTAGAGGGGCGGCGGGCCAAGAGACCCAGTACTTC.